This T cell receptor (beta chain) appears in the sequencing data of a study of blood T cell repertoires in COVID-19. About the research overall: Spain, Italy and the United States supplied samples that represented acute and convalescent COVID-19.

The CDR3 sequence is 16 residues long. Germline V gene sequence: CDR1 LGHNA, CDR2 YSLEER. The V gene lost 1 base and the J gene lost 7 bases, with 14 bases spanning the gap. Living in 24 US areas, the participants were between roughly 18 and 90 years of age. Donors in Cohort 3 who had recovered were those with two negative PCRs, healthcare professional clearance, or resolution of their symptoms. As originally analysed: Reference gene primer amplification yielded estimated nucleated cell counts. Assay: immunoSEQ multiplex PCR; the TCRdb copy retains only in-frame clones and omits some. V and J calls and clone size are as listed in that table; D and trimming were resolved from the DNA. The table records approximately 200,000 clones, more than 65% of them present only once.

V gene TRBV4-3 combines with J gene TRBJ1-6; no firm D call. The source of this sequence is a man aged 35 to 55 who had recovered from COVID-19. The sample comprised PBMCs or T cells enriched from blood (not recorded which). In DNA form, the CDR3 reads TGCGCCAGCAGCCAAGGTGGGCTGGCCATGAATTCACCCCTCCACTTT. It yields the protein CASSQGGLAMNSPLHF.